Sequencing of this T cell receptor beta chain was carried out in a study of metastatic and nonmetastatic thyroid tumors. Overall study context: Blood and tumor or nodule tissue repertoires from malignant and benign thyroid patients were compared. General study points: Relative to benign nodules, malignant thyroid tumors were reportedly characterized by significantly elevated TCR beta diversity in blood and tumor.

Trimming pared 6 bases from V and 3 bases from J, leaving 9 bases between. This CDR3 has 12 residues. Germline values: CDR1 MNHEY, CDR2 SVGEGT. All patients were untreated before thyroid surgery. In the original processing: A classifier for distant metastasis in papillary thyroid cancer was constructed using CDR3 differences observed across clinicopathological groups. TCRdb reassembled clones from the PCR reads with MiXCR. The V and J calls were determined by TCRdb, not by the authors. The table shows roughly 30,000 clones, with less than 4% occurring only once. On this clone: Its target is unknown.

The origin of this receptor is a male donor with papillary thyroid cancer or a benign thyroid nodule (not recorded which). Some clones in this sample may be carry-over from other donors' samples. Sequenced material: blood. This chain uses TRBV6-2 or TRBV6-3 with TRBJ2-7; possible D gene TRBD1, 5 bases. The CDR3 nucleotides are TGTGCCAGCAGCAGTCAGGGCTACGAGCAGTACTTC. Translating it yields CASSSQGYEQYF.